A single sample gave rise to the 16 T cell receptor beta chains below, sequenced in a study of blood T cell repertoires in COVID-19. Generated by immunoSEQ multiplex PCR, the TCRdb table keeps only in-frame clones and is missing some. The table shows about 490,000 clones, with over 75% occurring only once. What was sequenced was peripheral blood. Source of these receptors: a human donor in a cohort sampled during active COVID-19.

The genes are TRBV18 and TRBJ2-5, with TRBD2 matching over 11 bases. From germline, CDR1 is KGHSH and CDR2 LQKENI. With V trimmed by 3 bases and J by 5 bases, 14 bases remained unmatched. The CDR3 has 18 residues. Written as DNA, the CDR3 is TGTGCCAGCTCACCCAACGTCGCACTAGCGGGAGCCTCGGAGACCCAGTACTTC. It codes for CASSPNVALAGASETQYF.

A word on this clone: It is unclear where the CDR3 begins or ends on the DNA, so no DNA is shown, and the CDR3 is as TCRdb lists it. This chain uses TRBV30 with TRBJ2-7; the table's D call, TRBD1, has no DNA check behind it. The CDR3 extends over 11 residues, inclusive of both ends. Germline V gene data show CDR1 as GTSNPN and CDR2 as SVGIG (reference sequence). CDR3 sequence reads: CAWSVGQGAYF.

The rearrangement joins TRBV7-2 to TRBJ2-7, with 14 bases fitting TRBD2. CDR3 size: 15 residues. The ends lost 5 bases at V and 6 bases at J; junction bases unmatched: 6. CDR1 SGHTA and CDR2 FQGNSA come from the germline V gene. The CDR3 coding sequence is TGTGCCAGCAGCCTGACTAGCGGGAGGGCCGGCGAGCAGTACTTC. It yields the protein CASSLTSGRAGEQYF.

This chain links TRBV30 with TRBJ1-2, with D tentatively TRBD1 (6 bases). Deletions cut 1 base from V and 4 bases from J, with 13 bases between. The CDR3 has 14 amino acids. Germline values: CDR1 GTSNPN, CDR2 SVGIG (reference sequence). The CDR3 reads CAWSGFVGAYGYTF. Here the CDR3 DNA reads TGTGCCTGGAGTGGATTCGTGGGGGCCTATGGCTACACCTTC.

The gene calls are TRBV4-2 and TRBJ1-6; TRBD1 matches 7 bases. CDR3 length equals 12 residues. Germline lookup yields CDR1 LGHNA and CDR2 YNFKEQ. Germline trimming cut 7 bases from V and 10 bases from J; bases unmatched to any gene: 4. CDR3 amino acids: CASTLDRSPLHF. As DNA, the CDR3 is TGTGCCAGCACCCTGGACAGGTCACCCCTCCACTTT.

This chain links TRBV30 with TRBJ1-4; perhaps TRBD1 as D (6 bases). The CDR3 spans 14 residues. Trimming stripped 3 bases from V and 8 bases from J, with 16 bases between. The germline gives CDR1 GTSNPN, CDR2 SVGIG (reference sequence). This CDR3 reads CAWSRGGAREKLFF. The DNA of the CDR3 is TGTGCCTGGAGCCGGGGGGGGGCAAGGGAAAAACTGTTTTTT. The entire variable domain, with the rest obtained from reference TRBV30 and TRBJ1-4, is as follows: SQTIHQWPATLVQPVGSPLSLECTVEGTSNPNLYWYRQAAGRGLQLLFYSVGIGQISSEVPQNLSASRPQDRQFILSSKKLLLSDSGFYLCAWSRGGAREKLFFGSGTQLSVL.

This clone has only a few counts. The chain joins TRBV9 to TRBJ1-1; D perhaps matches TRBD1 (5 bases). There are 14 residues in the CDR3. The ends were cut back, 0 bases at V and 4 bases at J, with 10 bases in the middle. CDR1 is SGDLS and CDR2 is YYNGEE in the germline V gene. Here the CDR3 reads CASSVAGGTTEAFF. The CDR3 nucleotides are TGTGCCAGCAGCGTAGCGGGGGGGACCACTGAAGCTTTCTTT.

J is TRBJ1-2 and V is TRBV5-6; 9 nucleotides agree with TRBD1. CDR1 and CDR2 (germline): SGHDT, YYEEEE. The CDR3 is 14 residues long. The ends lost 4 bases at V and 8 bases at J; junction bases unmatched: 9. Written as DNA, the CDR3 is TGTGCCAGCAGCAAGGGACAGGGCCCTTGGGGCTACACCTTC. Translated, it gives CASSKGQGPWGYTF. The variable domain in full, completed from reference TRBV5-6 and TRBJ1-2, reads DAGVTQSPTHLIKTRGQQVTLRCSPKSGHDTVSWYQQALGQGPQFIFQYYEEEERQRGNFPDRFSGHQFPNYSSELNVNALLLGDSALYLCASSKGQGPWGYTFGSGTRLTVV.

This clone showed up just a few times. The chain joins TRBV7-8 to TRBJ1-2; D is unclear. Germline V gene sequence: CDR1 SGHVS, CDR2 FQNEAQ. The CDR3 has 15 amino acids. With 5 bases removed from V and 4 bases from J, the gap between germline ends came to 17 bases. CDR3 nucleotide sequence: TGTGCCAGCAGCCCCAGGACTGCAAGGTTCTATGGCTACACCTTC. Its protein is CASSPRTARFYGYTF.

Notes on this clone: Distinct nucleotide sequences in the sample also encode this CDR3. V usage is TRBV27 and J usage is TRBJ2-5; D is unclear. Trimming shortened V by 4 bases and J by 5 bases, and 5 bases separated the two germline ends. The CDR3 sequence is 11 residues long. Germline CDR1 and CDR2: MNHEY and SMNVEV (reference sequence). In nucleotides, the CDR3 is TGTGCCAGCAGTTCAGGCGAGACCCAGTACTTC. Translated: CASSSGETQYF.

The chain recombines TRBV11-2 with TRBJ2-2; 12 bases agree with TRBD2. The germline CDR1 and CDR2 sequences are SGHAT and FQNNGV. The CDR3 is made up of 15 amino acids. Unmatched junction bases numbered 2, after V lost 6 bases and J lost 3 bases. CDR3 protein: CASRRTSGDTGELFF. Written as DNA, the CDR3 is TGTGCCAGCAGACGGACTAGCGGGGACACCGGGGAGCTGTTTTTT. The variable domain in full, completed from reference TRBV11-2 and TRBJ2-2, reads EAGVAQSPRYKIIEKRQSVAFWCNPISGHATLYWYQQILGQGPKLLIQFQNNGVVDDSQLPKDRFSAERLKGVDSTLKIQPAKLEDSAVYLCASRRTSGDTGELFFGEGSRLTVL.

This chain connects TRBV29-1 to TRBJ2-1; 8 bases are shared with TRBD2. Germline CDR1 reads SQVTM; CDR2 reads ANQGSEA. J gave up 8 bases and V 7 bases, and 13 bases lay outside the gene matches. The CDR3 is 14 residues long. The CDR3 region is CSAPGLGTLDEQFF. DNA for the CDR3: TGCAGCGCACCGGGACTAGGGACCCTCGATGAGCAGTTCTTC.

The rearrangement links TRBV6-5 to TRBJ2-3; 9 bases are a match to TRBD2. Germline assignment: CDR1 MNHEY and CDR2 SVGAGI. V trimming: 6 bases; J trimming: 3 bases; junction bases outside the gene matches: 4. The CDR3 runs to 14 residues. CDR3 region: CASRGSGRTDTQYF. CDR3 DNA sequence: TGTGCCAGCAGGGGTAGCGGGAGAACAGATACGCAGTATTTT.

The V and J genes are TRBV2 and TRBJ1-5; no firm D call. The CDR3 spans 18 residues. Trimming took off 4 bases at V and 5 bases at J, with 24 bases between the two ends. The germline V gene encodes CDR1 SNHLY and CDR2 FYNNEI. The CDR3 loop is CASSVLRDTVPRYQPQHF. The CDR3 nucleotides read TGTGCCAGCAGTGTACTCCGTGACACGGTACCCAGGTATCAGCCCCAGCATTTT.

The CDR3 region is CASSGLAAPTGELFF. The DNA for the CDR3 is TGTGCCAGCTCCGGATTGGCAGCGCCCACCGGGGAGCTGTTTTTT. This sequence joins TRBV18 and TRBJ2-2; D not resolved. This CDR3 has 15 residues. The germline V gene has CDR1 KGHSH and CDR2 LQKENI. Trimming took off 6 bases at V and 4 bases at J, with 15 bases between the two ends.

The gene calls are TRBV7-8 and TRBJ2-1; the match to TRBD2 covers 9 bases. The CDR3 runs 15 residues. Germline V gene data show CDR1 as SGHVS and CDR2 as FQNEAQ. V was pared by 5 bases and J by 4 bases, with 6 bases of the junction left unmatched. CDR3 sequence: CASSPRLAVYNEQFF. DNA for the CDR3: TGTGCCAGCAGCCCCCGACTAGCGGTGTACAATGAGCAGTTCTTC.